This TCR beta chain appears in the sequencing data of a study of blood T cell repertoires in COVID-19 (dated by TCRdb to the early 2020s). Background on the whole study: Samples from collaborators originated in the United States, Italy and Spain and spanned both the acute and convalescent phases of COVID-19. The sample metadata nearly always contained a de-identified subject ID, COVID-19 status, age in years and sex. Subjects who had been exposed to COVID-19, were actively infected with it, or had recovered from it provided the deeply sampled blood TCRbeta repertoires that made up the dataset. The prospective study material was composed of cDNA or gDNA derived from T cells, B-cell-depleted T cells, or PBMCs. The samples were drawn from two sources: the first 160 participants of the ongoing ImmuneRACE study, and about 1,300 subjects contributed by 6 global collaborators. Where available, HLA class I and class II types were taken from metadata supplied by the sample provider and were not determined by assay-based typing. A freely available public database, intended as a resource for researchers studying the immune response to SARS-CoV-2, is where the repertoires were released.

Study-level results and caveats: How much clinical and demographic metadata was included differed by source and by participant, and the metadata was provided uncurated.

TCRbeta CDR3 regions were amplified from genomic DNA by means of the immunoSEQ Assay, a bias-controlled multiplex PCR. From the authors' description of their analysis: The number of nucleated cells in each sample was estimated by amplification of reference gene primers within the assay. To quantify the absolute abundance of each unique TCRbeta CDR3 rearrangement, sequence reads were collapsed and filtered. For each sample, productive Simpson clonality was calculated as the square root of Simpson's diversity index across productive rearrangements. Drawn from immuneACCESS, this table holds only the in-frame rearrangements with V and J called that TCRdb kept. Clones are partly lost; checked studies trace under half to an unresolved V gene and leave the rest unexplained. The V and J calls and the clone size are those of that table, but D and trimming were determined from the DNA. The sample profile shows roughly 170,000 clones; approximately 82% of them were found once. The ten largest make up approximately 4% of the sample.

Deletion took 0 bases off V and 4 bases off J, with a span of 7 bases between the germline ends. The CDR3 numbers 14 residues from cysteine through phenylalanine. The sequence is cut down to CDR3 DNA, 42 bases in frame from base 1. CDR1 and CDR2, looked up from the germline V gene, are SGHRS and YFSETQ. Enrolling through a virtual design, the prospective study's participants ranged in age from about 18 to 100 years and lived across roughly 24 United States geographic areas. In the prospective study, participants were assigned to cohorts based on the clinical history participants reported in a screening survey and a study questionnaire. In the prospective study, whole blood, serum and a nasopharyngeal or oropharyngeal swab were collected from each participant by mobile phlebotomists. Additional blood draws and questionnaires over a roughly two-month period could optionally be provided by prospective study participants. Before DNA extraction, blood samples from the prospective study were shipped at room temperature or frozen.

This clone was seen only once. What this receptor recognizes is not known. Per-base quality was not reported, and no clone a single base away is much larger than it. This sequence originates from a woman aged 45-59 years in a cohort exposed to, infected with or recovered from COVID-19 (not recorded which). The V and J segments used are TRBV5-1 and TRBJ1-4, and the D gene may be TRBD1, 5 bases matching. The sample comprised PBMCs or T cells enriched from blood (not recorded which). The CDR3 has the sequence CASSLDRSNEKLFF. The DNA sequence reads TGCGCCAGCAGCTTGGACAGGAGTAATGAAAAACTGTTTTTT.